These T cell receptor beta chains were read from a single sample in a study of CD4 T cells in relation to SARS-CoV-2 and coronaviruses. Using immunoSEQ multiplex PCR, the repertoire was profiled, and TCRdb retains in-frame clones only, with some absent. The data show tens of thousands of clones, with about 76% seen just once and under 3.5% held by the top ten. For these receptors, no antigen is known. Sequencing was done on a sample of memory CD4+ T cells from PBMCs, cultured in vitro. Every receptor here comes from an adult with COVID-19. The CDR3 runs from the conserved cysteine through the conserved F or W. The order of the fields is clone size, J gene, D gene, V gene, CDR3 protein, CDR3 DNA. A D gene is named only where the DNA matches it firmly. Clone size is given for some rows only: seen once, a few or many times, or a class if the clone is expanded.

clone size: once
J gene: TRBJ1-3
D gene: NA
V gene: TRBV2
CDR3 protein: CASSFRDSGNTIYF
CDR3 DNA: TGTGCCAGCAGTTTTCGGGACTCTGGAAACACCATATATTTT

clone size: NA
J gene: TRBJ2-7
D gene: NA
V gene: TRBV5-6
CDR3 protein: CASSLVPGAGYEQYF
CDR3 DNA: TGTGCCAGCAGCTTAGTCCCGGGGGCCGGTTACGAGCAGTACTTC

clone size: NA
J gene: TRBJ2-2
D gene: NA
V gene: TRBV24-1
CDR3 protein: CATRRVWDAREAGELFF
CDR3 DNA: TGTGCCACCAGACGCGTATGGGACGCCCGAGAGGCCGGGGAGCTGTTTTTT

clone size: once
J gene: TRBJ2-1
D gene: TRBD2
V gene: TRBV6-9
CDR3 protein: CASSYVAGGHNEQFF
CDR3 DNA: TGTGCCAGCAGTTACGTTGCGGGAGGGCACAATGAGCAGTTCTTC

clone size: NA
J gene: TRBJ2-1
D gene: NA
V gene: TRBV7-8
CDR3 protein: CASSSGLRGNEQFF
CDR3 DNA: TGTGCCAGCAGCTCCGGACTGAGAGGGAATGAGCAGTTCTTC

clone size: few
J gene: TRBJ2-5
D gene: TRBD1
V gene: TRBV7-9
CDR3 protein: CASGLDREQETQYF
CDR3 DNA: TGTGCCAGTGGGTTAGACAGGGAACAAGAGACCCAGTACTTC

clone size: NA
J gene: TRBJ1-2
D gene: TRBD1
V gene: TRBV28
CDR3 protein: CASSLPIRTGGSYGYTF
CDR3 DNA: TGTGCCAGCAGTTTACCCATCCGGACAGGGGGTTCCTATGGCTACACCTTC

clone size: NA
J gene: TRBJ2-6
D gene: NA
V gene: TRBV9
CDR3 protein: CASSVDWAPSGANVLTF
CDR3 DNA: TGTGCCAGCAGCGTAGATTGGGCCCCCTCTGGGGCCAACGTCCTGACTTTC

clone size: NA
J gene: TRBJ1-2
D gene: TRBD1
V gene: TRBV5-5
CDR3 protein: CASSLRLGTDGYTF
CDR3 DNA: TGTGCCAGCAGCTTGCGTTTGGGGACAGATGGCTACACCTTC

clone size: NA
J gene: TRBJ1-5
D gene: NA
V gene: TRBV10-3
CDR3 protein: CATAGDNQPQHF
CDR3 DNA: TGTGCCACCGCTGGAGACAATCAGCCCCAGCATTTT

clone size: NA
J gene: TRBJ2-7
D gene: NA
V gene: TRBV18
CDR3 protein: CASSPEGDEQYF
CDR3 DNA: TGTGCCAGCTCACCAGAGGGGGACGAGCAGTACTTC

clone size: NA
J gene: TRBJ2-1
D gene: TRBD2
V gene: TRBV10-3
CDR3 protein: CATSGREYNEQFF
CDR3 DNA: TGTGCCACCAGCGGGAGGGAATACAATGAGCAGTTCTTC

clone size: NA
J gene: TRBJ1-6
D gene: NA
V gene: TRBV5-1
CDR3 protein: CASSWGGDNSPLHF
CDR3 DNA: TGCGCCAGCAGCTGGGGGGGAGATAATTCACCCCTCCACTTT

clone size: NA
J gene: TRBJ2-7
D gene: NA
V gene: TRBV6-6
CDR3 protein: CASRRLGREMASSSYEQYF
CDR3 DNA: TGTGCCAGCCGTCGCCTGGGGCGGGAAATGGCGTCAAGCTCCTACGAGCAGTACTTC

clone size: NA
J gene: TRBJ2-2
D gene: TRBD2
V gene: TRBV9
CDR3 protein: CASSPRTRANTGELFF
CDR3 DNA: TGTGCCAGCAGCCCTCGGACTAGAGCGAACACCGGGGAGCTGTTTTTT

clone size: NA
J gene: TRBJ2-1
D gene: TRBD2
V gene: TRBV3-1/TRBV3-2
CDR3 protein: CASSQTQLASEQFF
CDR3 DNA: TGTGCCAGCAGCCAGACACAACTAGCGAGTGAGCAGTTCTTC

clone size: NA
J gene: TRBJ2-1
D gene: NA
V gene: TRBV3-1/TRBV3-2
CDR3 protein: CASSQLSTRNEQFF
CDR3 DNA: TGTGCCAGCAGCCAGTTGTCGACGAGGAATGAGCAGTTCTTC

clone size: few
J gene: TRBJ2-7
D gene: TRBD2
V gene: TRBV7-9
CDR3 protein: CASGSGSPYEQYF
CDR3 DNA: TGTGCCAGCGGTAGCGGGAGCCCCTACGAGCAGTACTTC

clone size: few
J gene: TRBJ2-1
D gene: TRBD2
V gene: TRBV7-2
CDR3 protein: CASSRGTSGRNEQFF
CDR3 DNA: TGTGCCAGCAGCAGAGGGACTAGCGGACGTAATGAGCAGTTCTTC

clone size: NA
J gene: TRBJ2-2
D gene: NA
V gene: TRBV5-1
CDR3 protein: CASSLGFVRGRNTGELFF
CDR3 DNA: TGCGCCAGCAGCTTGGGTTTTGTACGGGGACGGAACACCGGGGAGCTGTTTTTT

clone size: NA
J gene: TRBJ2-2
D gene: NA
V gene: TRBV9
CDR3 protein: CASSVAAGGTGELFF
CDR3 DNA: TGTGCCAGCAGCGTAGCAGCGGGTGGTACCGGGGAGCTGTTTTTT

clone size: NA
J gene: TRBJ1-1
D gene: NA
V gene: TRBV28
CDR3 protein: CASGPLLPGGVDTEAFF
CDR3 DNA: TGTGCCAGCGGCCCGCTTCTGCCGGGGGGAGTGGACACTGAAGCTTTCTTT

clone size: few
J gene: TRBJ2-7
D gene: NA
V gene: TRBV12-5
CDR3 protein: CASVTSQGYEQYF
CDR3 DNA: TGTGCTAGTGTCACCTCACAGGGCTACGAGCAGTACTTC

clone size: few
J gene: TRBJ2-2
D gene: NA
V gene: TRBV6-4
CDR3 protein: CASSLEGGGTGELFF
CDR3 DNA: TGTGCCAGCAGTCTGGAGGGAGGCGGAACCGGGGAGCTGTTTTTT

clone size: NA
J gene: TRBJ1-3
D gene: TRBD1
V gene: TRBV7-8
CDR3 protein: CASRSQGMDGNTIYF
CDR3 DNA: TGTGCCAGCAGGTCACAGGGGATGGATGGAAACACCATATATTTT

clone size: NA
J gene: TRBJ2-5
D gene: TRBD2
V gene: TRBV4-2
CDR3 protein: CASSQVYLAGEETQYF
CDR3 DNA: TGTGCCAGCAGCCAGGTATATCTAGCGGGAGAAGAGACCCAGTACTTC

clone size: NA
J gene: TRBJ2-2
D gene: NA
V gene: TRBV6-5
CDR3 protein: CASTTANTGELFF
CDR3 DNA: TGTGCCAGTACGACAGCGAACACCGGGGAGCTGTTTTTT

clone size: NA
J gene: TRBJ2-7
D gene: TRBD2
V gene: TRBV4-1
CDR3 protein: CASSQGGLAGVDEQYF
CDR3 DNA: TGCGCCAGCAGCCAAGGGGGACTAGCGGGAGTTGACGAGCAGTACTTC

clone size: NA
J gene: TRBJ2-7
D gene: NA
V gene: TRBV7-3
CDR3 protein: CASSLGRGPPYEQYF
CDR3 DNA: TGTGCCAGCAGCTTGGGGCGGGGACCTCCCTACGAGCAGTACTTC

clone size: NA
J gene: TRBJ2-7
D gene: NA
V gene: TRBV21-1
CDR3 protein: CASSRTGTSGRARNGEQYF
CDR3 DNA: TGTGCCAGCAGCAGAACCGGGACTAGCGGGAGGGCCAGAAACGGGGAGCAGTACTTC

clone size: few
J gene: TRBJ2-5
D gene: NA
V gene: TRBV19
CDR3 protein: CASSTSKETQYF
CDR3 DNA: TGTGCCAGTAGTACCTCAAAAGAGACCCAGTACTTC

clone size: NA
J gene: TRBJ2-1
D gene: NA
V gene: TRBV6-2/TRBV6-3
CDR3 protein: CASSSALANSYNEQFF
CDR3 DNA: TGTGCCAGCAGTTCCGCCCTAGCGAACTCCTACAATGAGCAGTTCTTC

clone size: NA
J gene: TRBJ2-7
D gene: TRBD1
V gene: TRBV27
CDR3 protein: CAIGQGVAEQYF
CDR3 DNA: TGTGCCATAGGACAGGGAGTGGCCGAGCAGTACTTC

clone size: NA
J gene: TRBJ1-5
D gene: TRBD1
V gene: TRBV19
CDR3 protein: CASRQTGGGQPQHF
CDR3 DNA: TGTGCCAGTAGACAAACAGGGGGGGGTCAGCCCCAGCATTTT

clone size: NA
J gene: TRBJ2-2
D gene: TRBD1
V gene: TRBV7-8
CDR3 protein: CASSFDRGPGELFF
CDR3 DNA: TGTGCCAGCAGCTTCGACAGGGGGCCCGGGGAGCTGTTTTTT

clone size: NA
J gene: TRBJ2-7
D gene: TRBD2
V gene: TRBV3-1/TRBV3-2
CDR3 protein: CASSQGAGEQYF
CDR3 DNA: TGTGCCAGCAGCCAGGGAGCGGGGGAGCAGTACTTC

clone size: NA
J gene: TRBJ2-3
D gene: NA
V gene: TRBV27
CDR3 protein: CASSLGAQVSTDTQYF
CDR3 DNA: TGTGCCAGCAGTTTAGGGGCCCAAGTCAGCACAGATACGCAGTATTTT

clone size: few
J gene: TRBJ2-2
D gene: TRBD2
V gene: TRBV6-2/TRBV6-3
CDR3 protein: CASSYSSPRGYGELFF
CDR3 DNA: TGTGCCAGCAGTTACTCGTCCCCGCGGGGGTACGGGGAGCTGTTTTTT

clone size: NA
J gene: TRBJ2-7
D gene: TRBD2
V gene: TRBV5-4
CDR3 protein: CASSLGVVGASGSYEQYF
CDR3 DNA: TGTGCCAGCAGCCTAGGGGTAGTCGGGGCTAGCGGGAGCTACGAGCAGTACTTC

clone size: NA
J gene: TRBJ2-5
D gene: NA
V gene: TRBV30
CDR3 protein: CAWSVRRQETQYF
CDR3 DNA: TGTGCCTGGAGTGTACGTAGACAAGAGACCCAGTACTTC

clone size: NA
J gene: TRBJ1-5
D gene: NA
V gene: TRBV20-1
CDR3 protein: CSASLGLRGQPQHF
CDR3 DNA: TGCAGTGCTAGTTTGGGATTGCGCGGTCAGCCCCAGCATTTT

clone size: once
J gene: TRBJ2-7
D gene: TRBD2
V gene: TRBV14
CDR3 protein: CASSPYGSGRGSYEQYF
CDR3 DNA: TGTGCCAGCAGCCCCTATGGCAGCGGGCGGGGGTCCTACGAGCAGTACTTC

clone size: NA
J gene: TRBJ2-3
D gene: TRBD2
V gene: TRBV7-8
CDR3 protein: CASSSETSGISTDTQYF
CDR3 DNA: TGTGCCAGCAGCTCTGAGACTAGCGGGATTAGCACAGATACGCAGTATTTT

clone size: NA
J gene: TRBJ2-2
D gene: TRBD2
V gene: TRBV18
CDR3 protein: CASSPTSPGAGELFF
CDR3 DNA: TGTGCCAGCTCACCGACTAGCCCCGGGGCCGGGGAGCTGTTTTTT

clone size: NA
J gene: TRBJ2-3
D gene: TRBD2
V gene: TRBV6-5
CDR3 protein: CASTSRASGGDTQYF
CDR3 DNA: TGTGCCAGCACCTCAAGAGCTAGCGGAGGAGATACGCAGTATTTT

clone size: NA
J gene: TRBJ2-3
D gene: NA
V gene: TRBV2
CDR3 protein: CASSEEADTQYF
CDR3 DNA: TGTGCCAGCAGTGAAGAGGCAGATACGCAGTATTTT

clone size: NA
J gene: TRBJ1-2
D gene: NA
V gene: TRBV27
CDR3 protein: CASRTVGNYGYTF
CDR3 DNA: TGTGCCAGCAGGACAGTCGGTAACTATGGCTACACCTTC

clone size: NA
J gene: TRBJ1-4
D gene: TRBD1
V gene: TRBV20-1
CDR3 protein: CSASTGGEKLFF
CDR3 DNA: TGCAGTGCTAGTACAGGGGGGGAAAAACTGTTTTTT

clone size: NA
J gene: TRBJ2-7
D gene: TRBD2
V gene: TRBV6-2/TRBV6-3
CDR3 protein: CASSYRSGNNEQYF
CDR3 DNA: TGTGCCAGCAGTTACCGCAGCGGGAATAACGAGCAGTACTTC

clone size: NA
J gene: TRBJ2-7
D gene: NA
V gene: TRBV5-6
CDR3 protein: CASSLVEIGRDYFEQYF
CDR3 DNA: TGTGCCAGCAGCTTGGTGGAGATTGGCAGGGATTACTTCGAGCAGTACTTC

clone size: NA
J gene: TRBJ2-1
D gene: NA
V gene: TRBV24-1
CDR3 protein: CATSDTGDPSSYNEQFF
CDR3 DNA: TGTGCCACCAGTGATACAGGAGACCCGAGCTCCTACAATGAGCAGTTCTTC

clone size: few
J gene: TRBJ1-2
D gene: NA
V gene: TRBV7-9
CDR3 protein: CASSFVGTGEYTF
CDR3 DNA: TGTGCCAGCAGCTTCGTGGGGACGGGCGAATACACCTTC

clone size: NA
J gene: TRBJ1-1
D gene: NA
V gene: TRBV10-3
CDR3 protein: CATTKAILNTEAFF
CDR3 DNA: TGTGCCACCACTAAGGCAATCTTGAACACTGAAGCTTTCTTT

clone size: NA
J gene: TRBJ2-5
D gene: TRBD1
V gene: TRBV5-4
CDR3 protein: CASSLKQGDETQYF
CDR3 DNA: TGTGCCAGCAGCTTGAAGCAGGGGGATGAGACCCAGTACTTC